This T cell receptor beta chain was documented in a study of T cell repertoires in cytomegalovirus infection. J lost 3 bases, V lost 3 bases, and 2 bases had no gene match. The length of the CDR3 is 13 residues. Germline V CDR1 and CDR2: SGHVS, FNYEAQ. Via MiXCR, TCRdb re-called the reads, giving one row per CDR3 protein. The table records around 450,000 distinct CDR3 sequences, 30% to 40% of them present only once. This clonotype was picked up many times. This sequence originates from a human donor in good health (CMV status not recorded). Some clones in this sample may be carry-over from other donors' samples. J is TRBJ2-7 and V is TRBV7-6; TRBD2 matches 7 bases. The material sequenced was PBMCs. CDR3 coding DNA: TGTGCCAGCAGCTTCGCTAGCGGCTACGAGCAGTACTTC. Its translation: CASSFASGYEQYF.